This T cell receptor (beta chain) was observed in a study of blood T cell repertoires in COVID-19. Whole-study context: The cDNA or gDNA used as material had been derived from T cells, B-cell-depleted T cells, or PBMCs.

In the authors' methods: Amplified reference gene primers provided the basis for estimating nucleated cell counts. Profiled with immunoSEQ multiplex PCR; TCRdb holds only in-frame clones, not every one. V, J and clone size are those of that table, while D and trimming were read from the DNA. The sample lists 75,000 to 90,000 clones; around 91% were seen once. Looked up from germline, CDR1 is SGHTS and CDR2 is YDEGEE. CDR3 length: 17 residues. V was clipped by 7 bases and J by 2 bases, with 25 bases between them. This clonotype originated in a woman in her 50s in a cohort sampled during active COVID-19. The chain combines TRBV5-8 with TRBJ2-7; D is possibly TRBD1 (6 bases). The sequenced material came from peripheral blood. The CDR3 is CASGQNWGTPSPYEQYF. CDR3 DNA: TGTGCCAGCGGTCAAAATTGGGGGACACCCTCACCCTACGAGCAGTACTTC. Drawing the rest from reference TRBV5-8 and TRBJ2-7, the complete variable domain is EAGVTQSPTHLIKTRGQQATLRCSPISGHTSVYWYQQALGLGLQFLLWYDEGEERNRGNFPPRFSGRQFPNYSSELNVNALELEDSALYLCASGQNWGTPSPYEQYFGPGTRLTVT.